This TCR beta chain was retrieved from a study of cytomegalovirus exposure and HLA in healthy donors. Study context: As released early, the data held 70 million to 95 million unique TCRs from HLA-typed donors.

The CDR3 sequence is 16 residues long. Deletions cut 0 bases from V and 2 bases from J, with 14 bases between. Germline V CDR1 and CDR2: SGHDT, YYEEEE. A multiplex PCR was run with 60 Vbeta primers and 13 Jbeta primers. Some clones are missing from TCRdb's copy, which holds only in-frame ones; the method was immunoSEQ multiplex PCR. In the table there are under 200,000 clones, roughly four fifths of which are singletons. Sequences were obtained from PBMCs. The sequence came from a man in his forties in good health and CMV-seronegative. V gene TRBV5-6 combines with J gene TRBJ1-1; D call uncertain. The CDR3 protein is CASSLDGIGKNTEAFF. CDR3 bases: TGTGCCAGCAGCTTGGACGGGATTGGGAAAAACACTGAAGCTTTCTTT.